The 20 T cell receptor beta chains listed next were all sequenced from one sample in a study of shared clonotypes between healthy human individuals. The assay was immunoSEQ multiplex PCR, and TCRdb's table has in-frame clones only and misses some. The sample consists of millions of clones, 85% to 95% of them appearing once. The sample taken for sequencing was naive CD4+ T cells sorted from blood. The sample's subset: CD45RA+ positively selected. Receptors were obtained from a man between 18 and 35 years old in good health.

A remark on this clone: This sample includes further DNA sequences coding for the same CDR3. The chain links TRBV27 to TRBJ2-6; D unresolved. CDR1 MNHEY and CDR2 SMNVEV come from the germline V gene (reference sequence). This CDR3 has 14 amino acids. V lost 5 bases to trimming and J lost 0 bases, with 5 bases between them. CDR3 sequence: CASSLSSGANVLTF. The CDR3 DNA reads as TGTGCCAGCAGTCTGAGCTCTGGGGCCAACGTCCTGACTTTC.

The V gene is TRBV7-2, the J gene TRBJ1-2; weak D call: TRBD1 (6 bases). Trimming removed 5 bases at V and 3 bases at J, with 16 bases between. The CDR3 consists of 15 residues. In germline, CDR1 is SGHTA, CDR2 FQGNSA. The CDR3, as DNA: TGTGCCAGCAGCCACCCCCCCCGGACAGACTATGGCTACACCTTC. Translated: CASSHPPRTDYGYTF.

The chain has TRBV10-2 and TRBJ1-5; D is undetermined. Germline V CDR1 and CDR2: WSHSY, SAAADI. V was clipped by 4 bases and J by 1 base, with 5 bases between them. The CDR3 covers 13 residues. CDR3 loop: CASSALSNQPQHF. DNA of the CDR3: TGCGCCAGCAGTGCTCTAAGCAATCAGCCCCAGCATTTT.

The chain uses TRBV14 and TRBJ2-3, with a weak D call TRBD1 (5 bases). This CDR3 spans 16 amino acids. The V and J ends lost 4 bases and 1 base respectively, with 15 bases between them. Per germline, CDR1 SGHDN and CDR2 FVKESK. The DNA of the CDR3 is TGTGCCAGCAGCCGCGAGTGGGGCAGAGGCACAGATACGCAGTATTTT. Protein product: CASSREWGRGTDTQYF.

The V and J genes are TRBV6-5 and TRBJ2-5; D gene ambiguous. Per the germline V gene, CDR1 is MNHEY and CDR2 is SVGAGI. CDR3 length equals 14 residues. V dropped 7 bases and J dropped 5 bases, with 17 bases sitting between them. The CDR3 protein is CASTRWADGETQYF. CDR3 coding DNA: TGTGCCAGCACCCGGTGGGCGGACGGGGAGACCCAGTACTTC.

This chain uses TRBV28 with TRBJ2-5, with TRBD2 identical over 14 bases. The CDR3 length is 17 residues. Germline CDR1 is MDHEN and CDR2 is SYDVKM. V trimming: 4 bases; J trimming: 7 bases; junction bases outside the gene matches: 11. The CDR3 loop is CASSSGTSGGKGVTQYF. The CDR3 DNA reads as TGTGCCAGCAGTTCTGGGACTAGCGGGGGAAAGGGGGTGACCCAGTACTTC.

The chain joins TRBV7-9 to TRBJ1-4; 7 bases agree with TRBD1. CDR1 SEHNR and CDR2 FQNEAQ come from the germline V gene (reference sequence). The trim removed 1 base at V and 5 bases at J, leaving 1 base unmatched. The CDR3 has 14 residues. The CDR3 nucleotides read TGTGCCAGCAGCTTAGAACAGGGGAATGAAAAACTGTTTTTT. It translates to CASSLEQGNEKLFF.

The chain couples TRBV9 to TRBJ2-1; 7 bases match TRBD2. Losses at the gene ends were 4 bases for V and 3 bases for J; bases not matched to a gene: 10. Germline V gene sequence: CDR1 SGDLS, CDR2 YYNGEE. The CDR3 loop spans 16 amino acids. CDR3 in DNA: TGTGCCAGCAGCTCCCGAGGGGAGGGAGGCTACAATGAGCAGTTCTTC. This translates into CASSSRGEGGYNEQFF.

This chain connects TRBV30 to TRBJ2-3; no definite D call. The V gene's germline CDR1 is GTSNPN and CDR2 SVGIG (reference sequence). The ends were cut back, 3 bases at V and 1 base at J, with 11 bases in the middle. This CDR3 is 14 amino acids long. The CDR3: CAWRDGRRTDTQYF. CDR3 DNA: TGTGCCTGGAGGGACGGAAGGCGCACAGATACGCAGTATTTT.

Concerning this clone: Other DNA sequences in this sample translate to the same CDR3. This CDR3 reads CASSVGTGNTGELFF. CDR3 bases: TGTGCCAGCAGCGTTGGGACAGGGAACACCGGGGAGCTGTTTTTT. The genes are TRBV9 and TRBJ2-2, with 8 bases lining up with TRBD1. Germline loops: CDR1 SGDLS, CDR2 YYNGEE. CDR3 length: 15 residues. V lost 2 bases to trimming and J lost 1 base; unmatched junction nucleotides: 1.

In this sample, this clone turned up once. The chain carries TRBV5-4 and TRBJ2-3; tentatively, D is TRBD1 (5 bases). The V and J ends lost 4 bases and 2 bases respectively, with 11 bases between them. This CDR3 has 14 amino acids. CDR1 is SGHNT, CDR2 YYREEE, per germline (reference sequence). The CDR3 nucleotides read TGTGCCAGCAGCCCGACAGCCTCCACAGATACGCAGTATTTT. Amino acids: CASSPTASTDTQYF.

The gene calls are TRBV7-2 and TRBJ1-1; D possibly corresponds to TRBD1 (6 bases). CDR1 and CDR2 from the germline V gene are SGHTA and FQGNSA. V lost 4 bases, J lost 0 bases, and 15 bases lay in between. The CDR3 covers 16 residues. The CDR3 DNA follows: TGTGCCAGCAGCTCCGAATGGACAGTCATGAACACTGAAGCTTTCTTT. Protein sequence: CASSSEWTVMNTEAFF.

This chain connects TRBV7-6 to TRBJ2-1; TRBD1 might be the D (6 bases). The CDR3 runs to 17 residues. Germline CDR1 reads SGHVS; CDR2 reads FNYEAQ. V was pared by 2 bases and J by 3 bases, with 17 bases between. The CDR3 reads CASSLPTDRPNYNEQFF. DNA of the CDR3: TGTGCCAGCAGCTTACCTACTGACAGGCCAAACTACAATGAGCAGTTCTTC. The full variable domain, its missing parts supplied by reference TRBV7-6 and TRBJ2-1, is GAGVSQSPRYKVTKRGQDVALRCDPISGHVSLYWYRQALGQGPEFLTYFNYEAQQDKSGLPNDRFSAERPEGSISTLTIQRTEQRDSAMYRCASSLPTDRPNYNEQFFGPGTRLTVL.

V usage is TRBV6-6 and J usage is TRBJ2-5, with 7 bases identical to TRBD1. V was pared by 4 bases and J by 4 bases, with 6 bases of the junction left unmatched. The CDR3 has 14 residues. Per the germline V gene, CDR1 is MNHNY and CDR2 is SVGAGI (reference sequence). The CDR3 is CASSSPSGGETQYF. DNA of the CDR3: TGTGCCAGCAGTTCCCCCTCAGGGGGAGAGACCCAGTACTTC.

Concerning this clone itself: Other DNA sequences within the sample encode an identical CDR3. This rearrangement joins TRBV7-2 to TRBJ2-1; TRBD2 agrees at 9 bases. The V gene's germline CDR1 is SGHTA and CDR2 FQGNSA. V lost 5 bases and J lost 2; bases outside the gene matches: 4. This CDR3 region has 15 residues. In DNA form, the CDR3 reads TGTGCCAGCAGCCTAGGACTAGCGACCTACAATGAGCAGTTCTTC. Encoded protein: CASSLGLATYNEQFF.

The chain uses TRBV2 and TRBJ2-7; TRBD1 matches at 8 bases. CDR1 is SNHLY, CDR2 FYNNEI, per germline. This CDR3 spans 14 amino acids. The J segment lost 5 bases and the V segment lost 6 bases, leaving 9 bases of the junction unmatched. In nucleotides, the CDR3 is TGTGCCAGCAGAGCATCGGACAGGGCGGACGAGCAGTACTTC. Translated: CASRASDRADEQYF.

In its sample, this clone was seen once. The chain couples TRBV5-4 to TRBJ2-3, with no clear D. Germline CDR1 SGHNT, CDR2 YYREEE (reference sequence). This CDR3 is built from 14 residues. Between the trimmed V and J ends, which lost 2 bases and 3 bases, there was a span of 10 bases. CDR3 protein: CASSFPQITDTQYF. The CDR3 DNA is TGTGCCAGCAGCTTCCCGCAGATTACAGATACGCAGTATTTT.

This chain links TRBV10-1 with TRBJ2-1; 13 bases align to TRBD2. CDR1 is WNHNN and CDR2 is SYGVQD in the germline V gene (reference sequence). This CDR3 region has 13 residues. V was pared by 8 bases and J by 12 bases, with 7 bases of the junction left unmatched. The CDR3: CASSLAGGPRQFF. The CDR3 DNA sequence: TGCGCCAGCTCACTAGCGGGAGGGCCTCGGCAGTTCTTC.

This chain joins TRBV4-1 and TRBJ2-2, with 12 nucleotides matching TRBD2. Germline V lookup: CDR1 MGHRA, CDR2 YSYEKL. Losses at the gene ends were 2 bases for V and 7 bases for J; bases not matched to a gene: 5. This CDR3 is built from 16 residues. The CDR3 nucleotides are TGCGCCAGCAGCCAAAAGACTAGCGGGAGCATCGGGGAGCTGTTTTTT. Translating gives CASSQKTSGSIGELFF.

The chain uses TRBV6-1 and TRBJ2-7, with D hard to call. Germline lookup yields CDR1 MNHNS and CDR2 SASEGT. The CDR3 loop spans 11 amino acids. V was shortened by 6 bases and J by 1 base, with 4 bases between the two germline ends. In DNA, the CDR3 is TGTGCCAGCAGGGGGTCCTACGAGCAGTACTTC. Translation gives CASRGSYEQYF.